Following are 32 T cell receptor beta chains from one sample sequenced in a study of T cell responses to AZD1222 COVID-19 vaccine. Using immunoSEQ multiplex PCR, the repertoire was profiled, and TCRdb retains in-frame clones only, with some absent. Among more than 100,000 clones listed, approximately 91% were seen once. The material sequenced was peripheral blood, taken on day 0 of AZD1222 vaccination. Source of these receptors: an adult in good health.

CDR3 in amino acids: CAWSVATNSYEQYF. In nucleotides, the CDR3 is TGTGCCTGGAGTGTGGCCACGAACTCCTACGAGCAGTACTTC. The V gene is TRBV30, the J gene TRBJ2-7; no reliable D call. V dropped 0 bases and J dropped 0 bases, with 9 bases sitting between them. Germline V CDR1 and CDR2: GTSNPN, SVGIG (reference sequence). CDR3 length: 14 residues.

This rearrangement joins TRBV29-1 to TRBJ2-7; no firm D call. Germline assignment: CDR1 SQVTM and CDR2 ANQGSEA. V shed 4 bases and J shed 0 bases, with 13 bases lying between them. The CDR3 is 14 residues long. The CDR3 is CSVGTDLSSYEQYF. The CDR3, as DNA: TGCAGCGTTGGTACAGACTTAAGCTCCTACGAGCAGTACTTC.

This clone appeared a few times. The CDR3 reads CAWSVRPGLSGELFF. The CDR3, as DNA: TGTGCCTGGAGTGTGCGTCCCGGGCTGTCCGGGGAGCTGTTTTTT. V usage is TRBV30 and J usage is TRBJ2-2; D not certain. The CDR3 consists of 15 residues. Trimming removed 0 bases at V and 6 bases at J, with 14 bases between. CDR1 and CDR2 (germline): GTSNPN, SVGIG (reference sequence).

This clone has a single count. V is TRBV7-2 and J is TRBJ1-2; weak D call: TRBD1 (5 bases). Germline CDR1 SGHTA, CDR2 FQGNSA. The CDR3 has 13 residues. V lost 6 bases, J lost 4 bases, and 12 bases lay in between. CDR3 in amino acids: CASRLDRAYGYTF. The CDR3 DNA sequence: TGTGCCAGCAGACTAGACAGAGCCTATGGCTACACCTTC. The whole variable domain, remainder taken from reference TRBV7-2 and TRBJ1-2, is GAGVSQSPSNKVTEKGKDVELRCDPISGHTALYWYRQSLGQGLEFLIYFQGNSAPDKSGLPSDRFSAERTGGSVSTLTIQRTQQEDSAVYLCASRLDRAYGYTFGSGTRLTVV.

The V call is TRBV4-1, the J call TRBJ1-3, with no clear D. Germline V gene sequence: CDR1 MGHRA, CDR2 YSYEKL. The CDR3 sequence is 14 residues long. V lost 0 bases, J lost 4 bases, and 7 bases lay in between. The CDR3 protein is CASSQDARGNTIYF. DNA for the CDR3: TGCGCCAGCAGCCAAGATGCCCGGGGAAACACCATATATTTT.

The chain has TRBV28 and TRBJ2-5; 12 positions match TRBD1. Germline CDR1 and CDR2: MDHEN and SYDVKM. This CDR3 is 16 amino acids long. V was clipped by 4 bases and J by 5 bases; unmatched bases: 8. This chain's CDR3 is CASSSPGTGGLETQYF. For the CDR3, the DNA is TGTGCCAGCAGTTCCCCCGGGACAGGGGGCTTGGAGACCCAGTACTTC.

The chain couples TRBV19 to TRBJ2-7, with 10 nucleotides matching TRBD2. Germline CDR1 reads LNHDA; CDR2 reads SQIVND (reference sequence). The CDR3 is 15 amino acids. V trimming: 4 bases; J trimming: 2 bases; junction bases outside the gene matches: 5. DNA for the CDR3: TGTGCCAGTAGTACACCTAGCGGGAGCGCCTACGAGCAGTACTTC. Its translation: CASSTPSGSAYEQYF.

The chain couples TRBV7-2 to TRBJ2-5; 11 nucleotides align to TRBD2. The germline CDR1 and CDR2 sequences are SGHTA and FQGNSA. V was pared by 3 bases and J by 4 bases, with 1 base of the junction left unmatched. CDR3 length: 14 residues. The chain's CDR3 is CASSFLAGGETQYF. Written as DNA, the CDR3 is TGTGCCAGCAGCTTCCTAGCGGGAGGAGAGACCCAGTACTTC.

The genes are TRBV6-5 and TRBJ2-1, with 9 nucleotides matching TRBD2. Looked up from germline, CDR1 is MNHEY and CDR2 is SVGAGI. The CDR3 spans 13 residues. V lost 7 bases and J lost 8; bases outside the gene matches: 6. The CDR3 spells CASMGLAEDEQFF. The CDR3 region has the DNA TGTGCCAGCATGGGACTAGCAGAGGATGAGCAGTTCTTC.

This chain uses TRBV28 with TRBJ2-7; TRBD1 matches at 10 bases. V lost 5 bases and J lost 2; bases outside the gene matches: 6. Germline CDR1 is MDHEN and CDR2 is SYDVKM. This CDR3 has 15 residues. The CDR3 protein is CASSRTGTGAYEQYF. DNA for the CDR3: TGTGCCAGCAGTCGGACCGGGACAGGGGCCTACGAGCAGTACTTC.

The J gene is TRBJ2-1, the V gene TRBV7-6; tentatively, D is TRBD1 (6 bases). The CDR3 totals 18 residues. V lost 0 bases, J lost 0 bases, and 15 bases lay in between. Germline V gives CDR1 SGHVS, CDR2 FNYEAQ. CDR3: CASSLALAGAISYNEQFF. As DNA, the CDR3 is TGTGCCAGCAGCTTAGCTTTAGCAGGGGCGATCTCCTACAATGAGCAGTTCTTC.

The table lists this clone with a count of one. The chain recombines TRBV4-2 with TRBJ2-3, with D perhaps TRBD2 (5 bases). The CDR3 is 13 residues long. Germline lookup yields CDR1 LGHNA and CDR2 YNFKEQ. V shed 4 bases and J shed 4 bases, with 9 bases lying between them. The CDR3, as DNA: TGTGCCAGCAGCCGAGGGCTTTCAGATACGCAGTATTTT. Translated: CASSRGLSDTQYF.

The CDR3 region is CASGHRGSNQPQHF. In DNA form, the CDR3 reads TGTGCCAGTGGTCACAGGGGTAGCAATCAGCCCCAGCATTTT. The rearrangement links TRBV19 to TRBJ1-5, with TRBD1 matching 7 bases. The CDR3 loop spans 14 amino acids. V lost 8 bases, J lost 0 bases, and 4 bases stayed unmatched. Germline loops: CDR1 LNHDA, CDR2 SQIVND (reference sequence). Complete variable domain (other parts from reference TRBV19 and TRBJ1-5): DGGITQSPKYLFRKEGQNVTLSCEQNLNHDAMYWYRQDPGQGLRLIYYSQIVNDFQKGDIAEGYSVSREKKESFPLTVTSAQKNPTAFYLCASGHRGSNQPQHFGDGTRLSIL.

The genes are TRBV27 and TRBJ1-6; 7 bases fit TRBD1. The germline V gene encodes CDR1 MNHEY and CDR2 SMNVEV (reference sequence). V shed 3 bases, J shed 7 bases, and the junction held 3 bases outside the gene matches. The CDR3 is 14 amino acids. The CDR3 nucleotides read TGTGCCAGCAGTTTTGGCAGGGGGAATTCACCCCTCCACTTT. It codes for CASSFGRGNSPLHF.

J is TRBJ1-2 and V is TRBV30, with D possibly matching TRBD1 (6 bases). Germline loops: CDR1 GTSNPN, CDR2 SVGIG (reference sequence). This CDR3 contains 14 residues. The V gene lost 3 bases and the J gene lost 8 bases, with 19 bases spanning the gap. Written as DNA, the CDR3 is TGTGCCTGGAGCACCCCACAGGGCCTTGGAGGCTACACCTTC. It yields the protein CAWSTPQGLGGYTF.

The gene calls are TRBV19 and TRBJ2-3; 10 bases map to TRBD1. There are 14 residues in the CDR3. The germline gives CDR1 LNHDA, CDR2 SQIVND (reference sequence). V lost 8 bases and J lost 4; bases outside the gene matches: 6. CDR3 sequence reads: CASGDRGRADTQYF. In DNA, the CDR3 is TGTGCCAGTGGCGACAGGGGGCGGGCAGATACGCAGTATTTT.

In this sample, this clone turned up once. V and J are TRBV19 and TRBJ1-4; D uncertain. The V and J ends lost 6 bases and 0 bases respectively, with 11 bases between them. This CDR3 has 15 residues. The germline gives CDR1 LNHDA, CDR2 SQIVND (reference sequence). CDR3: CASRARETTNEKLFF. CDR3 coding DNA: TGTGCCAGTAGGGCCCGGGAGACAACTAATGAAAAACTGTTTTTT.

There are a few counts of this clone. V and J are TRBV6-1 and TRBJ1-2; 8 positions agree with TRBD1. The trim removed 3 bases at V and 0 bases at J, leaving 3 bases unmatched. The CDR3 is made up of 15 amino acids. Germline V gene lookup returns CDR1 MNHNS and CDR2 SASEGT. The CDR3 bases are TGTGCCAGCAGTGATCAACAGGGGGCTAACTATGGCTACACCTTC. This translates into CASSDQQGANYGYTF.

This clone was observed a handful of times. The chain couples TRBV19 to TRBJ2-7; no clear D gene. The V end lost 3 bases, the J end lost 2 bases, and 8 bases lay between the germline ends. The germline gives CDR1 LNHDA, CDR2 SQIVND (reference sequence). The CDR3 has 13 amino acids. The CDR3 sequence: CASSIGPTYEQYF. The CDR3 DNA is TGTGCCAGTAGTATCGGTCCCACCTACGAGCAGTACTTC.

The chain combines TRBV15 with TRBJ1-2; a weak D match, TRBD1 (6 bases). Per the germline V gene, CDR1 is LNHNV and CDR2 is YYDKDF (reference sequence). V lost 0 bases and J 1 base, leaving 9 bases between the germline ends. This CDR3 comprises 15 residues. The CDR3 here is CATSREQGNNYGYTF. The CDR3 DNA is TGTGCCACCAGCAGAGAGCAGGGGAATAACTATGGCTACACCTTC.

This clone was recorded once. The genes are TRBV19 and TRBJ2-1, with 9 bases fitting TRBD1. CDR3 length: 15 amino acids. Germline CDR1 is LNHDA and CDR2 is SQIVND (reference sequence). Germline trimming cut 5 bases from V and 4 bases from J; bases unmatched to any gene: 6. The CDR3 DNA sequence: TGTGCCAGTAGTTTCCCGGGACAGGGTTACAATGAGCAGTTCTTC. This codes for CASSFPGQGYNEQFF.

The chain has TRBV19 and TRBJ2-2, with 8 bases identical to TRBD1. The CDR3 extends over 15 amino acids. Germline CDR1 is LNHDA and CDR2 is SQIVND (reference sequence). After removal of 11 bases from V and 6 bases from J, the junction contained 14 bases not matched to a gene. The CDR3 sequence is CAGAPGTGRPGELFF. The DNA for the CDR3 is TGTGCCGGGGCCCCCGGGACAGGCAGACCCGGGGAGCTGTTTTTT.

The chain carries TRBV18 and TRBJ2-7; 10 bases line up with TRBD2. This CDR3 region has 15 residues. Trimming removed 0 bases from V and 6 bases from J; junction bases left unmatched: 5. Germline V CDR1 and CDR2: KGHSH, LQKENI. The DNA for the CDR3 is TGTGCCAGCTCACCACCGAGCGGGAGGGGTGGCGAGCAGTACTTC. This translates into CASSPPSGRGGEQYF.

This chain joins TRBV7-9 and TRBJ1-6, with no clear D. The CDR3 is 12 amino acids. Per the germline V gene, CDR1 is SEHNR and CDR2 is FQNEAQ (reference sequence). V shed 6 bases and J shed 10 bases, with 10 bases lying between them. CDR3: CASSSNRSPLHF. Written as DNA, the CDR3 is TGTGCCAGCAGTTCCAATCGCTCACCCCTCCACTTT.

The chain uses TRBV11-2 and TRBJ2-3; 9 positions agree with TRBD1. Germline V gene data show CDR1 as SGHAT and CDR2 as FQNNGV. The CDR3 loop spans 15 amino acids. J was trimmed by 6 bases and V by 4 bases; bases with no gene match: 8. The CDR3 DNA follows: TGTGCCAGCAGCTACTCCGGGACAGGGCACGATACGCAGTATTTT. Amino acids: CASSYSGTGHDTQYF.

This clone appeared a single time. J is TRBJ1-5 and V is TRBV24-1; TRBD1 might be the D (5 bases). With 3 bases removed from V and 2 bases from J, the gap between germline ends came to 10 bases. There are 15 residues in the CDR3. Germline V gene data show CDR1 as KGHDR and CDR2 as SFDVKD. The chain's CDR3 is CATSDPQGGNQPQHF. CDR3 sequence (DNA): TGTGCCACCAGTGATCCCCAGGGAGGCAATCAGCCCCAGCATTTT.

The chain employs TRBV5-6 and TRBJ2-1; the D is unclear. CDR1 SGHDT and CDR2 YYEEEE come from the germline V gene. V was trimmed by 0 bases and J by 11 bases, leaving 12 bases between them. The CDR3 is made up of 13 amino acids. This chain's CDR3 is CASSLASTIKQFF. The CDR3, as DNA: TGTGCCAGCAGCTTGGCCTCGACAATAAAGCAGTTCTTC. Looking up the rest from reference TRBV5-6 and TRBJ2-1 gives the full variable domain: DAGVTQSPTHLIKTRGQQVTLRCSPKSGHDTVSWYQQALGQGPQFIFQYYEEEERQRGNFPDRFSGHQFPNYSSELNVNALLLGDSALYLCASSLASTIKQFFGPGTRLTVL.

The chain couples TRBV12-3 or TRBV12-4 to TRBJ2-7; no reliable D call. The CDR3 runs 13 residues. Trimming took off 1 base at V and 5 bases at J, with 9 bases between the two ends. The CDR3 is CASSLGSWNEQYF. In DNA, the CDR3 is TGTGCCAGCAGTTTAGGCAGCTGGAACGAGCAGTACTTC.

The chain combines TRBV2 with TRBJ2-2; 8 nucleotides match TRBD1. With 0 bases clipped from V and 5 bases from J, the junction kept 2 bases outside the gene matches. The CDR3 is 15 amino acids. CDR1 is SNHLY and CDR2 is FYNNEI in the germline V gene. This CDR3 reads CASSEATGGTGELFF. Here the CDR3 DNA reads TGTGCCAGCAGTGAAGCCACAGGGGGAACCGGGGAGCTGTTTTTT.

The chain recombines TRBV2 with TRBJ1-5; a possible D gene is TRBD1 (6 bases). The CDR3 length is 14 residues. Germline values: CDR1 SNHLY, CDR2 FYNNEI. With 6 bases removed from V and 5 bases from J, the gap between germline ends came to 14 bases. The DNA for the CDR3 is TGTGCCAGCAGCTCGACAGGAGTACATCAGCCCCAGCATTTT. It is translated as CASSSTGVHQPQHF.

This chain uses TRBV5-4 with TRBJ1-1, with D perhaps TRBD1 (6 bases). CDR1 and CDR2 (germline): SGHNT, YYREEE (reference sequence). CDR3 length: 14 residues. Trimming removed 1 base at V and 0 bases at J, with 7 bases between. The chain's CDR3 is CASSLPGVNTEAFF. CDR3 sequence (DNA): TGTGCCAGCAGCTTGCCAGGGGTGAACACTGAAGCTTTCTTT.

The chain has TRBV27 and TRBJ2-3; maybe TRBD1 (6 bases). Germline V gene data show CDR1 as MNHEY and CDR2 as SMNVEV (reference sequence). The CDR3 has 14 amino acids. The V gene lost 10 bases and the J gene lost 1 base, with 15 bases spanning the gap. CDR3 nucleotide sequence: TGTGCCACAGGGGCAGGCGGGCGCACAGATACGCAGTATTTT. This translates into CATGAGGRTDTQYF.